The 16 T cell receptor beta chains in this list originate from one sample, sequenced in a study of post-analysis software for immune sequencing data. These receptors have no known antigen. Unique molecular identifiers were carried by the TCR beta cDNA libraries. TCRdb recomputed calls from the PCR reads with MiXCR, one row per CDR3 protein. The sample yields about 820,000 distinct CDR3 sequences, roughly 50% seen once. Study-level points and caveats: Patients had higher frequencies than controls of five TRBV segments, including TRBV5-6, TRBV5-1 and TRBV20-1.

Input material: blood. Receptors were obtained from a girl between 5 and 17 years old with multiple sclerosis.

The chain combines TRBV7-2 with TRBJ2-2; 8 positions agree with TRBD1. The CDR3 has 14 residues. Germline CDR1 reads SGHTA; CDR2 reads FQGNSA. V was pared by 7 bases and J by 7 bases, with 8 bases of the junction left unmatched. The chain's CDR3 is CASNTPGGGGELFF. Written as DNA, the CDR3 is TGTGCCAGCAATACTCCAGGGGGCGGCGGGGAGCTGTTTTTT.

The gene calls are TRBV7-6 and TRBJ2-5; 12 bases match TRBD2. V shed 5 bases, J shed 5 bases, and the junction held 18 bases outside the gene matches. This CDR3 contains 19 residues. Per germline, CDR1 SGHVS and CDR2 FNYEAQ. The CDR3, as DNA: TGTGCCAGCAGCCCGCAATTCATGACTAGCGGGAGTGTCGGGGAGACCCAGTACTTC. It encodes CASSPQFMTSGSVGETQYF.

The chain recombines TRBV2 with TRBJ2-1, with D tentatively TRBD2 (5 bases). V lost 5 bases to trimming and J lost 8 bases, with 19 bases between them. This CDR3 region has 15 residues. Looked up from germline, CDR1 is SNHLY and CDR2 is FYNNEI. The CDR3, as DNA: TGTGCCAGCAGTTACGGACTGCGGTTGTTCGATGAGCAGTTCTTC. Residues: CASSYGLRLFDEQFF. Complete variable domain (other parts from reference TRBV2 and TRBJ2-1): EPEVTQTPSHQVTQMGQEVILRCVPISNHLYFYWYRQILGQKVEFLVSFYNNEISEKSEIFDDQFSVERPDGSNFTLKIRSTKLEDSAMYFCASSYGLRLFDEQFFGPGTRLTVL.

The chain links TRBV7-2 to TRBJ2-7; TRBD2 aligns across 9 bases. V shed 5 bases, J shed 1 base, and the junction held 3 bases outside the gene matches. The germline gives CDR1 SGHTA, CDR2 FQGNSA. The CDR3 loop spans 14 amino acids. The CDR3 loop reads CASSATSGSYEQYF. CDR3 in DNA: TGTGCCAGCAGCGCGACTAGCGGTTCCTACGAGCAGTACTTC. Filled out from reference TRBV7-2 and TRBJ2-7, the complete variable domain reads GAGVSQSPSNKVTEKGKDVELRCDPISGHTALYWYRQSLGQGLEFLIYFQGNSAPDKSGLPSDRFSAERTGGSVSTLTIQRTQQEDSAVYLCASSATSGSYEQYFGPGTRLTVT.

This clonotype has just a few counts. At one of its ends the junction is not consistent with the germline gene, which may arise from a read error. The chain couples TRBV5-1 to TRBJ2-3, with D tentatively TRBD1 (6 bases). The CDR3 length is 13 residues. Germline CDR1 reads SGHRS; CDR2 reads YFSETQ. In DNA, the CDR3 is TGTGCCAGCAGTTTGACAGGCGAGGATACGCAGTATTTT. The encoded protein is CASSLTGEDTQYF.

The chain is built from TRBV5-1 and TRBJ2-7; TRBD2 is a possible D gene (5 bases). From germline, CDR1 is SGHRS and CDR2 YFSETQ. Trimming took 0 bases from V and 0 from J, leaving 19 bases between them. The CDR3 runs to 18 residues. CDR3 nucleotide sequence: TGCGCCAGCAGCTTGGCCCTAGGTGGCGGGTCTAGCTCCTACGAGCAGTACTTC. Its translation: CASSLALGGGSSSYEQYF.

The chain joins TRBV11-1 to TRBJ2-1; 14 bases agree with TRBD2. With 2 bases clipped from V and 2 bases from J, the junction kept 17 bases outside the gene matches. CDR3 length: 22 residues. CDR1 is SGHAT, CDR2 FQDESV, per germline (reference sequence). The CDR3 region has the DNA TGTGCCAGCAGCTTAACGACACGGACTAGCGGGGGGATTAGGTTCACCTACAATGAGCAGTTCTTC. Translation gives CASSLTTRTSGGIRFTYNEQFF.

The chain uses TRBV4-1 and TRBJ2-7; TRBD1 might be the D (5 bases). Germline V gives CDR1 MGHRA, CDR2 YSYEKL. V was pared by 1 base and J by 2 bases, with 12 bases between. This CDR3 has 15 amino acids. The CDR3 is CASSQARQTAYEQYF. CDR3 DNA: TGCGCCAGCAGCCAAGCACGACAGACTGCCTACGAGCAGTACTTC.

As to this clonotype: This may stem from a read error, because a much larger clone lies one nucleotide away. The V call is TRBV20-1, the J call TRBJ2-7, with D hard to call. The V gene's germline CDR1 is DFQATT and CDR2 SNEGSKA (reference sequence). The CDR3 length is 12 residues. V was clipped by 3 bases and J by 1 base, with 7 bases between them. CDR3 sequence: CSARAQSYEQYF. Written as DNA, the CDR3 is TGCAGTGCTAGGGCACAGTCCTACGAGCAGTACTTC.

CDR3 nucleotide sequence: TGCAGTGCTAGTCCTTGGGCAGGGAGGGGGGGGCGCAATCAGCCCCAGCATTTT. Translated, it gives CSASPWAGRGGRNQPQHF. V and J are TRBV20-1 and TRBJ1-5; tentative D call: TRBD1 (6 bases). CDR1 and CDR2 from the germline V gene are DFQATT and SNEGSKA (reference sequence). The ends were cut back, 3 bases at V and 2 bases at J, with 23 bases in the middle. The CDR3 loop spans 18 amino acids.

This clonotype qualifies as medium-sized. The V and J genes are TRBV12-3 or TRBV12-4 and TRBJ2-1; 7 bases map to TRBD2. The CDR3 has 15 residues. Trimming took 1 base from V and 4 from J; bases not matched to a gene: 4. The CDR3 bases are TGTGCCAGCAGTTTAGGCGGGGGACCATACAATGAGCAGTTCTTC. This encodes CASSLGGGPYNEQFF.

The CDR3 spells CSGEQGVSYNEQFF. CDR3 sequence (DNA): TGCAGTGGGGAACAGGGGGTGTCCTACAATGAGCAGTTCTTC. The V gene is TRBV20-1, the J gene TRBJ2-1; 8 nucleotides agree with TRBD1. This CDR3 has 14 amino acids. From germline, CDR1 is DFQATT and CDR2 SNEGSKA (reference sequence). J gave up 1 base and V 7 bases, and 6 bases lay outside the gene matches.

This chain uses TRBV29-1 with TRBJ2-7; D is uncertain. This CDR3 has 13 amino acids. V lost 4 bases to trimming and J lost 6 bases, with 16 bases between them. Germline CDR1 and CDR2: SQVTM and ANQGSEA. CDR3 DNA: TGCAGCGTTGGATTGGATATTAGGTCCGAGCAGTACTTC. Translating gives CSVGLDIRSEQYF.

In DNA, the CDR3 is TGCAGTGCGATCGGGACTAGCGGGGTTCCGGGCTACGAGCAGTACTTC. Residues: CSAIGTSGVPGYEQYF. The chain recombines TRBV20-1 with TRBJ2-4, with 13 bases that match TRBD2. The J call may be mistaken, given a closer DNA end match to TRBJ2-7. CDR3 length: 16 residues. Per the germline V gene, CDR1 is DFQATT and CDR2 is SNEGSKA (reference sequence).

This clonotype came up a few times. V gene TRBV12-3 or TRBV12-4 combines with J gene TRBJ1-2; D unclear. The CDR3 spans 14 residues. The V gene lost 5 bases and the J gene lost 4 bases, with 14 bases spanning the gap. The CDR3 here is CASSHSASGYGYTF. The DNA for the CDR3 is TGTGCCAGCAGTCACAGCGCTTCAGGCTATGGCTACACCTTC.

This clonotype was found a few times. The chain carries TRBV5-1 and TRBJ1-2, with D possibly matching TRBD1 (6 bases). The CDR3 contains 13 residues. The V end was cut by 4 bases, the J end by 3 bases, with 10 bases between. The germline CDR1 and CDR2 sequences are SGHRS and YFSETQ. The CDR3 bases are TGCGCCAGCAGCACCGGGGGCGACTATGGCTACACCTTC. Translating gives CASSTGGDYGYTF. The variable domain in full, with the rest retrieved from reference TRBV5-1 and TRBJ1-2, is KAGVTQTPRYLIKTRGQQVTLSCSPISGHRSVSWYQQTPGQGLQFLFEYFSETQRNKGNFPGRFSGRQFSNSRSEMNVSTLELGDSALYLCASSTGGDYGYTFGSGTRLTVV.